Following are 10 T cell receptor beta chains from one sample sequenced in a study of blood T cell repertoires in COVID-19. Sequencing was performed with immunoSEQ multiplex PCR; in TCRdb, only in-frame clones are kept and a portion is missing. The table includes about 30,000 clones, roughly 87% detected once. The sample was peripheral blood. Receptors were obtained from a human donor in a cohort sampled during active COVID-19.

This rearrangement joins TRBV2 to TRBJ1-1; D is undetermined. Trimming took off 7 bases at V and 0 bases at J, with 9 bases between the two ends. The CDR3 is made up of 13 amino acids. CDR1 and CDR2 from the germline V gene are SNHLY and FYNNEI. CDR3 coding DNA: TGTGCCAGCACCCCGACTGTGAACACTGAAGCTTTCTTT. Translated, it gives CASTPTVNTEAFF.

CDR3 coding DNA: TGTGCCAGCTCACCACCGAGCGGAGGGCCGCACACAGATACGCAGTATTTT. It translates to CASSPPSGGPHTDTQYF. This sequence joins TRBV18 and TRBJ2-3; tentative D call: TRBD2 (6 bases). V gave up 0 bases and J gave up 2 bases, with 15 bases separating them. This CDR3 contains 17 residues. Germline V CDR1 and CDR2: KGHSH, LQKENI.

The chain recombines TRBV19 with TRBJ2-3, with 11 bases fitting TRBD2. The CDR3 consists of 17 residues. V gave up 9 bases and J gave up 4 bases; unmatched junction bases: 15. CDR1 is LNHDA and CDR2 is SQIVND in the germline V gene (reference sequence). The CDR3 DNA reads as TGTGCCAGACGTCTAGCGGGGGGCCCGTCCCACGCAGATACGCAGTATTTT. Its translation: CARRLAGGPSHADTQYF.

V gene TRBV4-1 combines with J gene TRBJ2-7; 8 bases map to TRBD2. The trim removed 3 bases at V and 0 bases at J, leaving 4 bases unmatched. Per the germline V gene, CDR1 is MGHRA and CDR2 is YSYEKL. The CDR3 consists of 15 residues. CDR3 nucleotide sequence: TGCGCCAGCAGCCACGGACTAGCTGCCTCCTACGAGCAGTACTTC. Translating gives CASSHGLAASYEQYF.

This sequence joins TRBV28 and TRBJ2-6; 7 nucleotides match TRBD1. V lost 2 bases, J lost 2 bases, and 3 bases stayed unmatched. There are 16 residues in the CDR3. CDR1 and CDR2 from the germline V gene are MDHEN and SYDVKM. In DNA, the CDR3 is TGTGCCAGCAGTTTAAATCAGGGGGCTGGGGCCAACGTCCTGACTTTC. It is translated as CASSLNQGAGANVLTF.

This rearrangement joins TRBV7-6 to TRBJ2-1; 11 nucleotides agree with TRBD2. Trimming took 2 bases from V and 4 from J; bases not matched to a gene: 1. Germline CDR1 reads SGHVS; CDR2 reads FNYEAQ. This CDR3 spans 15 amino acids. As DNA, the CDR3 is TGTGCCAGCAGCTTAATAGCGGGGGGGTACAATGAGCAGTTCTTC. It is translated as CASSLIAGGYNEQFF.

V gene TRBV19 combines with J gene TRBJ2-1; the match to TRBD1 covers 10 bases. CDR3 length: 14 residues. Germline V gene lookup returns CDR1 LNHDA and CDR2 SQIVND (reference sequence). J gave up 8 bases and V 6 bases, and 7 bases lay outside the gene matches. CDR3 amino acids: CASSPGQGLDEQFF. The CDR3 DNA reads TGTGCCAGTAGCCCGGGACAGGGGTTGGATGAGCAGTTCTTC.

This clone was counted only a few times. The gene calls are TRBV5-1 and TRBJ1-1, with 7 bases lining up with TRBD1. CDR1 and CDR2 (germline): SGHRS, YFSETQ. CDR3 length: 14 amino acids. J lost 0 bases, V lost 4 bases, and 3 bases had no gene match. This CDR3 reads CASSMDRMNTEAFF. CDR3 DNA: TGCGCCAGCAGCATGGACAGGATGAACACTGAAGCTTTCTTT.

This chain uses TRBV29-1 with TRBJ1-1; the match to TRBD1 covers 12 bases. Germline V gene data show CDR1 as SQVTM and CDR2 as ANQGSEA. V lost 6 bases to trimming and J lost 7 bases; unmatched junction nucleotides: 6. The CDR3 has 13 residues. CDR3 loop: CSVRDRGPGEAFF. CDR3 coding DNA: TGCAGCGTCCGGGACAGGGGGCCTGGTGAAGCTTTCTTT.

The chain employs TRBV7-2 and TRBJ1-4, with D maybe TRBD1 (6 bases). V dropped 2 bases and J dropped 7 bases, with 11 bases sitting between them. The CDR3 spans 14 residues. Per germline, CDR1 SGHTA and CDR2 FQGNSA. The CDR3 nucleotides read TGTGCCAGCAGCTTAAACAGGGCGGGTGAAAAACTGTTTTTT. This encodes CASSLNRAGEKLFF. The whole variable domain, remainder taken from reference TRBV7-2 and TRBJ1-4, is GAGVSQSPSNKVTEKGKDVELRCDPISGHTALYWYRQSLGQGLEFLIYFQGNSAPDKSGLPSDRFSAERTGGSVSTLTIQRTQQEDSAVYLCASSLNRAGEKLFFGSGTQLSVL.